The text below deals with one TCR beta chain. The data are from a study of T-cell memory formation after mild COVID-19. The CDR3 sequence is 15 residues long. Germline V gives CDR1 SEHNR, CDR2 FQNEAQ (reference sequence). The V gene end was trimmed by 1 base and the J gene end by 6 bases; junction bases not matched to a gene: 3. TCRdb called the 5' RACE reads again in MiXCR, with one record for every CDR3 protein. The sample consists of tens of thousands of distinct CDR3 sequences, approximately 15% of them appearing once. The source material was PBMCs or a T cell subset sorted from them (not recorded which). The chain combines TRBV7-9 with TRBJ1-2, with TRBD1 matching 12 bases. This sequence was found in an adult woman who had mild COVID-19 (a few samples of this study predate the infection). Cell type and time point are not known. The CDR3 reads CASSLVGQGANGYTF. CDR3 nucleotides: TGTGCCAGCAGCTTAGTGGGACAGGGGGCGAATGGCTACACCTTC.